This T cell receptor (beta chain) was identified in a study of cytomegalovirus exposure and HLA in healthy donors. With 60 Vbeta and 13 Jbeta primers, the PCR was carried out. The protocol was immunoSEQ multiplex PCR, while the TCRdb copy is restricted to in-frame clones and leaves out a portion. The sample has approximately 150,000 clones, roughly four fifths seen once. In the case of this clone: Antigen specificity is unknown.

Study-level results: Further analysis, carried out later, found HLA-associated TCR beta chains more clonally expanded than equally common other chains.

The CDR3 is 11 residues long. The ends were cut back, 4 bases at V and 5 bases at J, with 4 bases in the middle. The germline CDR1 and CDR2 sequences are SGHRS and YFSETQ. The source of this sequence is a woman between 40 and 55 years old in good health and CMV-seronegative. Sequencing input: PBMCs. This rearrangement joins TRBV5-1 to TRBJ2-1; D is undetermined. Written as DNA, the CDR3 is TGCGCCAGCAGCCTAGACAATGAGCAGTTCTTC. Translation: CASSLDNEQFF.